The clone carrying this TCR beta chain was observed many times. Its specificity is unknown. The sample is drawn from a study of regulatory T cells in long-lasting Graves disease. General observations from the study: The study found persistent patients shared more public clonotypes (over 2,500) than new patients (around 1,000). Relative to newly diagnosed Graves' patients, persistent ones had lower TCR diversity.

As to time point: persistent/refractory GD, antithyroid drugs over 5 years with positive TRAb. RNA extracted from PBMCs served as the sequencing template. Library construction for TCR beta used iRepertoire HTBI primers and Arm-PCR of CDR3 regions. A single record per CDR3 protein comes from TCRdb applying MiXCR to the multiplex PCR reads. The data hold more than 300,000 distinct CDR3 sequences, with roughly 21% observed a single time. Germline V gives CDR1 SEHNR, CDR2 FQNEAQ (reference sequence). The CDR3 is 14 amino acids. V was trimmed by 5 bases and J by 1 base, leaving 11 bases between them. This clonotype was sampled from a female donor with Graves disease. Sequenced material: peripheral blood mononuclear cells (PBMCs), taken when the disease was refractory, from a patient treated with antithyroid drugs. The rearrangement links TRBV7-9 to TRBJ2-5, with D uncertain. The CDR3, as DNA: TGTGCCAGCAGCCGAATGACACGCCAAGAGACCCAGTACTTC. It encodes CASSRMTRQETQYF.